This T cell receptor (beta chain) was captured in a study of blood T cell repertoires in COVID-19 (TCRdb year 2020). For context, the study as a whole: The collaborator samples originated in the United States, Italy and Spain and spanned the acute and convalescent phases of COVID-19. The material from the prospective study consisted of cDNA or gDNA derived from T cells, B-cell-depleted T cells, or PBMCs. Subjects who had been exposed to COVID-19, were actively infected with it, or had recovered from it provided the deeply sampled blood TCRbeta repertoires that made up the dataset. The repertoires were made available in a free public database intended to serve as a resource for research on the immune response to SARS-CoV-2. The samples were drawn from the first 160 participants of the ongoing ImmuneRACE study and from over 950 subjects provided by 6 global collaborators. Sample metadata almost always included a de-identified subject ID, COVID-19 status, age in years and sex. Where available, HLA class I and class II types were obtained from metadata supplied by the sample provider rather than from assay-based typing.

TCRbeta CDR3 regions were amplified from genomic DNA using the immunoSEQ Assay, a bias-controlled multiplex PCR. Turning to the authors' computational methods: Within the assay, amplification of reference gene primers was used to estimate how many nucleated cells each sample contained. Sequence reads were collapsed and filtered to measure the absolute abundance of every unique TCRbeta CDR3 rearrangement. Productive Simpson clonality was computed per sample as the square root of Simpson's diversity index over productive rearrangements. Sourced from immuneACCESS, this table was stored by TCRdb with only in-frame sequences that have V and J called. A share of the clones is absent; for the studies checked, an unresolved V gene accounts for under half, and the remainder has no known explanation. V and J calls and clone size are copied from that table; D and trimming were computed from the DNA. In all, the sample holds about 100,000 clones, and approximately 90% of those were seen once. 2.1% of the sample is held by the ten biggest clonotypes.

On the study overall, not on this receptor specifically: The quantity of clinical and demographic metadata differed by source and by participant and was supplied without curation.

From V the trimming removes 7 bases and from J it removes 0 bases, while the gene matches leave 5 bases of the junction unaccounted for. The CDR3 covers 15 residues, taking in both the cysteine and the phenylalanine. Only CDR3 DNA is held: 45 bases, read in frame from base 1. The germline V gene (reference sequence) provides CDR1 LNHDA and CDR2 SQIVND. For this clone: Its antigen target is currently unknown. The input lacks base qualities; no much larger clone sits a single base away.

Collaborating institutions collected whole blood in K2EDTA tubes following their own protocols. For TCRbeta analysis, collaborator samples were shipped as frozen whole blood, as isolated PBMCs, or as DNA extracted from either sample type. Material: peripheral blood. This receptor was identified in a man aged 50 to 59 with active COVID-19. The chain joins TRBV19 to TRBJ2-2; 7 middle bases align to TRBD1. The CDR3 protein: CASKRDRSNTGELFF. The sequence in DNA is TGTGCCAGTAAAAGGGACAGATCGAACACCGGGGAGCTGTTTTTT.